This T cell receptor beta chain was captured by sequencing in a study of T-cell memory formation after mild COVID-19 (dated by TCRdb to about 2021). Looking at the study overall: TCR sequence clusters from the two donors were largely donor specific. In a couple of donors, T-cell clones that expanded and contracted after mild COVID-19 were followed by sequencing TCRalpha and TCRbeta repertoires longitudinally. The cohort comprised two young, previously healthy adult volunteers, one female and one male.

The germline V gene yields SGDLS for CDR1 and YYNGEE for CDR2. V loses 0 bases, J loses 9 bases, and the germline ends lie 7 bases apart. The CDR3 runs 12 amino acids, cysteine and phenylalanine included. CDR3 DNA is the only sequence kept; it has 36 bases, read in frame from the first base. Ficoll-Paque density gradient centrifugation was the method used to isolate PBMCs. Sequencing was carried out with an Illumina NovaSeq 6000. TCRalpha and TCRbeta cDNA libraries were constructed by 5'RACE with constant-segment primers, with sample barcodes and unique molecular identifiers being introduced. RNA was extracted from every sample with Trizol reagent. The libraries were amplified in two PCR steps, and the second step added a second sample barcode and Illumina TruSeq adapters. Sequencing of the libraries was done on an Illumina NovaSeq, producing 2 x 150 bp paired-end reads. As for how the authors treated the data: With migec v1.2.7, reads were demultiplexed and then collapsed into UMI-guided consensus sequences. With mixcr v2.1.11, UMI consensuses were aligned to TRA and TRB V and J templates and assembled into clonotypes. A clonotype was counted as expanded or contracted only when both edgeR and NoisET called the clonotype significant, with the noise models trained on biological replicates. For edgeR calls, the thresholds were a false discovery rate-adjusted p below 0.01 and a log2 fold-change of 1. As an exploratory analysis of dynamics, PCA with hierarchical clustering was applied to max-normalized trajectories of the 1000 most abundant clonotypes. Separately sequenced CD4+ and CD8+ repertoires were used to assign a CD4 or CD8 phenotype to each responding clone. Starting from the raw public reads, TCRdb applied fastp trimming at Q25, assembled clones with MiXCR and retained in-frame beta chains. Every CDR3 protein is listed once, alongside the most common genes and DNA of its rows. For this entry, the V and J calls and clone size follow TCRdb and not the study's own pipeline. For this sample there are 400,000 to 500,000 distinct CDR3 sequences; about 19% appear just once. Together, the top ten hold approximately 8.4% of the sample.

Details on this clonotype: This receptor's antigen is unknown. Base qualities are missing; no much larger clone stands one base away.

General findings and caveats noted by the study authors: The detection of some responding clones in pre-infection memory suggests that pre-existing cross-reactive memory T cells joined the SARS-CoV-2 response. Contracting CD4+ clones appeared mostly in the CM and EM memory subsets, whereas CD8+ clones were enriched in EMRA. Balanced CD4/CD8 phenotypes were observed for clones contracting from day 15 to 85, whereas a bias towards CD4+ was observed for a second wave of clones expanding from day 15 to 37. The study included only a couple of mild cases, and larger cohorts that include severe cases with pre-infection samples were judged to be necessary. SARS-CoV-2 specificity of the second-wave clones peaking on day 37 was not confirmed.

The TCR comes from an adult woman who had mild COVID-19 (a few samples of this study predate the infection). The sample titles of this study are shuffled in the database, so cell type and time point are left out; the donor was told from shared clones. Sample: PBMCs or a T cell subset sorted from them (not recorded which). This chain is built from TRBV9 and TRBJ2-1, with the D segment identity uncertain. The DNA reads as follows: TGTGCCAGCAGCGTAGGGGTAACTGAGCAGTTCTTC. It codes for CASSVGVTEQFF.